The 13 T cell receptor beta chains given below trace back to one sample, sequenced in a study of OX40 agonist ivuxolimab in advanced cancers. Sequencing used immunoSEQ multiplex PCR; TCRdb keeps in-frame clones, though not all of them. Of around 46,000 clones listed, approximately 88% are singletons. Material: CD4+ or CD8+ T cells sorted from blood, obtained in a trial of the OX40 agonist ivuxolimab. These receptors originate from an adult with an advanced solid tumor such as melanoma, head and neck, liver or kidney cancer.

This clone was seen a single time. The V call is TRBV30, the J call TRBJ1-4; D may be TRBD1 (6 bases). This CDR3 is 14 amino acids long. Germline lookup yields CDR1 GTSNPN and CDR2 SVGIG (reference sequence). The V and J ends lost 3 bases and 9 bases respectively, with 17 bases between them. DNA of the CDR3: TGTGCCTGGAGCGACAGGACACTACATAAAAAACTGTTTTTT. Translation gives CAWSDRTLHKKLFF.

The chain is built from TRBV19 and TRBJ2-3; D not resolved. There are 14 residues in the CDR3. The germline V gene encodes CDR1 LNHDA and CDR2 SQIVND (reference sequence). Trimming left V 10 bases short and J 2 bases short, with 16 bases between. CDR3 sequence reads: CATSYGRLTDTQYF. CDR3 DNA sequence: TGTGCCACCTCATACGGGCGCCTCACAGATACGCAGTATTTT.

The chain combines TRBV9 with TRBJ1-2; possible D gene TRBD1, 6 bases. Germline V gene lookup returns CDR1 SGDLS and CDR2 YYNGEE. The CDR3 has 15 residues. V was cut by 4 bases and J by 3 bases, with 16 bases left in between. The CDR3 DNA is TGTGCCAGCAGCCCGGGGACATTAAACCACTATGGCTACACCTTC. Its translation is CASSPGTLNHYGYTF.

The sample holds one count of this clone. The genes are TRBV18 and TRBJ2-3; 11 bases agree with TRBD2. Germline CDR1 and CDR2: KGHSH and LQKENI. CDR3 length equals 16 residues. V shed 3 bases, J shed 2 bases, and the junction held 4 bases outside the gene matches. CDR3 amino acids: CASSPLGLADTDTQYF. In DNA form, the CDR3 reads TGTGCCAGCTCACCCCTGGGACTAGCGGACACAGATACGCAGTATTTT.

The rearrangement uses TRBV9 and TRBJ2-3; a weak D match, TRBD1 (6 bases). In germline, CDR1 is SGDLS, CDR2 YYNGEE. The V end was cut by 5 bases, the J end by 3 bases, with 13 bases between. This CDR3 contains 14 residues. CDR3 bases: TGTGCCAGCAGGAAGGGACATGGGACAGATACGCAGTATTTT. Its translation: CASRKGHGTDTQYF.

V is TRBV4-2 and J is TRBJ2-5; no firm D call. The germline gives CDR1 LGHNA, CDR2 YNFKEQ. Trimming stripped 0 bases from V and 1 base from J, with 6 bases between. This CDR3 is 14 amino acids long. CDR3 sequence: CASSQDYSQETQYF. The CDR3 coding sequence is TGTGCCAGCAGCCAAGATTACAGCCAAGAGACCCAGTACTTC.

The chain employs TRBV5-6 and TRBJ2-5; 8 bases agree with TRBD1. J gave up 6 bases and V 2 bases, and 9 bases lay outside the gene matches. The CDR3 length is 15 residues. In germline, CDR1 is SGHDT, CDR2 YYEEEE. The CDR3 region is CASSFILGQGQTQYF. The CDR3 nucleotides are TGTGCCAGCAGCTTCATACTAGGACAGGGACAGACCCAGTACTTC.

This clone was seen only once. V gene TRBV6-1 combines with J gene TRBJ2-7; D might be TRBD1 or TRBD2, each matching 7 bases. The CDR3 is 15 residues long. V was cut by 4 bases and J by 3 bases, with 16 bases left in between. Germline lookup yields CDR1 MNHNS and CDR2 SASEGT. CDR3 nucleotides: TGTGCCAGCAGTGTTAGACAGGGAGGGTTCTACGAGCAGTACTTC. It yields the protein CASSVRQGGFYEQYF.

The rearrangement joins TRBV5-5 to TRBJ1-4; perhaps TRBD1 as D (6 bases). The germline V gene has CDR1 SGHKS and CDR2 YYEKEE (reference sequence). Trimming took 4 bases from V and 3 from J, leaving 10 bases between them. CDR3 length: 14 amino acids. DNA for the CDR3: TGTGCCAGCAGCCGGACAGAGGCTAATGAAAAACTGTTTTTT. It yields the protein CASSRTEANEKLFF. The full variable domain, with the rest looked up from reference TRBV5-5 and TRBJ1-4, is DAGVTQSPTHLIKTRGQQVTLRCSPISGHKSVSWYQQVLGQGPQFIFQYYEKEERGRGNFPDRFSARQFPNYSSELNVNALLLGDSALYLCASSRTEANEKLFFGSGTQLSVL.

This clone has a single count. This sequence joins TRBV28 and TRBJ2-1, with 7 positions matching TRBD2. Per the germline V gene, CDR1 is MDHEN and CDR2 is SYDVKM. J was trimmed by 5 bases and V by 6 bases; bases with no gene match: 1. This CDR3 has 12 residues. As DNA, the CDR3 is TGTGCCAGCAGGGGGGGGGACAATGAGCAGTTCTTC. Residues: CASRGGDNEQFF.

CDR3 amino acids: CASSELAGAPDEQYF. The CDR3 DNA reads TGTGCCAGCAGTGAATTGGCAGGGGCCCCAGACGAGCAGTACTTC. The chain has TRBV6-1 and TRBJ2-7; TRBD1 might be the D (6 bases). This CDR3 spans 15 amino acids. CDR1 is MNHNS and CDR2 is SASEGT in the germline V gene. V dropped 2 bases and J dropped 5 bases, with 16 bases sitting between them.

The chain has TRBV7-6 and TRBJ1-1; no clear D gene. V was trimmed by 3 bases and J by 0 bases, leaving 5 bases between them. This CDR3 has 13 residues. Germline CDR1 reads SGHVS; CDR2 reads FNYEAQ. The CDR3 protein is CASSFPVNTEAFF. The CDR3 DNA reads TGTGCCAGCAGCTTCCCAGTGAACACTGAAGCTTTCTTT.

The gene calls are TRBV30 and TRBJ1-2, with TRBD1 as a possible D gene (6 bases). The CDR3 contains 12 residues. Trimming took off 0 bases at V and 6 bases at J, with 8 bases between the two ends. CDR1 is GTSNPN, CDR2 SVGIG, per germline (reference sequence). CDR3 coding DNA: TGTGCCTGGAGTGTAGGGGGGCATGGCTACACCTTC. It encodes CAWSVGGHGYTF.